Below are 31 T cell receptor beta chains sequenced from a single sample in a study of cytomegalovirus exposure and HLA in healthy donors. Measured with immunoSEQ multiplex PCR; TCRdb has only the in-frame clones, and not every one. This sample has more than 250,000 clones, with around 86% found just once. The sample comprised PBMCs. The source of these receptors is a woman younger than 35 in good health and CMV-seronegative.

The V gene is TRBV15, the J gene TRBJ2-1, with 10 nucleotides matching TRBD2. The trim removed 6 bases at V and 8 bases at J, leaving 7 bases unmatched. CDR1 LNHNV and CDR2 YYDKDF come from the germline V gene (reference sequence). The CDR3 runs 14 residues. The CDR3 spells CATRSGLATDEQFF. The CDR3 DNA follows: TGTGCCACCAGGTCGGGACTAGCGACGGATGAGCAGTTCTTC.

The chain recombines TRBV4-2 with TRBJ2-1; a weak D match, TRBD2 (5 bases). Germline V gene lookup returns CDR1 LGHNA and CDR2 YNFKEQ. Deletions cut 0 bases from V and 6 bases from J, with 15 bases between. This CDR3 spans 16 amino acids. The CDR3 region is CASSQEWRPVSNEQFF. As DNA, the CDR3 is TGTGCCAGCAGCCAAGAATGGAGGCCCGTCTCCAATGAGCAGTTCTTC.

This clone was counted many times. The rearrangement joins TRBV18 to TRBJ1-1, with 8 bases matching TRBD1. The J segment lost 10 bases and the V segment lost 3 bases, leaving 10 bases of the junction unmatched. Germline V lookup: CDR1 KGHSH, CDR2 LQKENI. This CDR3 region has 14 residues. CDR3 loop: CASSPDRQGSRAFF. Written as DNA, the CDR3 is TGTGCCAGCTCACCCGACCGACAGGGGTCCAGAGCTTTCTTT.

V usage is TRBV7-9 and J usage is TRBJ2-7; TRBD2 aligns across 10 bases. There are 15 residues in the CDR3. The germline gives CDR1 SEHNR, CDR2 FQNEAQ (reference sequence). V lost 3 bases and J lost 7; bases outside the gene matches: 9. Here the CDR3 reads CASSLEVLAGQEQYF. The DNA of the CDR3 is TGTGCCAGCAGCTTGGAGGTACTAGCGGGACAGGAGCAGTACTTC.

On this clone: Other DNA sequences in the same sample also yield this CDR3. The CDR3 sequence: CASSPGGDYGYTF. The CDR3 DNA follows: TGTGCCAGCTCCCCGGGGGGGGATTATGGCTACACCTTC. V and J are TRBV18 and TRBJ1-2; perhaps TRBD1 as D (5 bases). The CDR3 loop spans 13 amino acids. Trimming took 6 bases from V and 5 from J, leaving 13 bases between them. Looked up from germline, CDR1 is KGHSH and CDR2 is LQKENI.

V gene TRBV27 combines with J gene TRBJ1-4; 8 nucleotides align to TRBD1. CDR3 length: 14 residues. V trimming: 2 bases; J trimming: 7 bases; junction bases outside the gene matches: 3. Germline lookup yields CDR1 MNHEY and CDR2 SMNVEV (reference sequence). The CDR3 loop reads CASSLQGASEKLFF. The DNA of the CDR3 is TGTGCCAGCAGTTTACAGGGGGCGAGTGAAAAACTGTTTTTT.

This chain connects TRBV19 to TRBJ2-1; D not resolved. CDR3 length: 16 amino acids. Trimming cost V 3 bases and J 1 base, with 13 bases left between them. CDR1 is LNHDA, CDR2 SQIVND, per germline (reference sequence). The CDR3 loop reads CASSMMGTTSYNEQFF. The CDR3 DNA reads TGTGCCAGTAGTATGATGGGCACAACTTCCTACAATGAGCAGTTCTTC.

The chain links TRBV4-1 to TRBJ2-7; D unclear. With 0 bases removed from V and 3 bases from J, the gap between germline ends came to 9 bases. This CDR3 contains 14 residues. In germline, CDR1 is MGHRA, CDR2 YSYEKL. CDR3 residues: CASSQEQIDYEQYF. The CDR3 DNA follows: TGCGCCAGCAGCCAAGAACAGATAGACTACGAGCAGTACTTC.

Note on this clone: One end of the junction does not line up with germline, which may come from a read error. The chain carries TRBV7-2 and TRBJ2-7, with a possible D match to TRBD1 (6 bases). In germline, CDR1 is SGHTA, CDR2 FQGNSA. The CDR3 has 13 amino acids. CDR3 DNA sequence: TGTGCCAGCAGCCGAACCGGGACACCCCTGGGCAACTTC. It specifies CASSRTGTPLGNF. Together with reference TRBV7-2 and TRBJ2-7, the CDR3 gives the full variable domain: GAGVSQSPSNKVTEKGKDVELRCDPISGHTALYWYRQSLGQGLEFLIYFQGNSAPDKSGLPSDRFSAERTGGSVSTLTIQRTQQEDSAVYLCASSRTGTPLGNFGPGTRLTVT.

The rearrangement uses TRBV14 and TRBJ2-7; maybe TRBD2 (6 bases). Trimming shortened V by 0 bases and J by 5 bases, and 17 bases separated the two germline ends. CDR1 SGHDN and CDR2 FVKESK come from the germline V gene. The CDR3 is made up of 16 amino acids. CDR3 coding DNA: TGTGCCAGCAGCCAAGATTTTTTCGGGGGAGTTAACGAGCAGTACTTC. This translates into CASSQDFFGGVNEQYF.

J is TRBJ1-5 and V is TRBV4-1; D not certain. CDR3 size: 13 residues. Germline V gives CDR1 MGHRA, CDR2 YSYEKL. Trimming cost V 3 bases and J 0 bases, with 3 bases left between them. The CDR3 sequence: CASSQYSNQPQHF. In nucleotides, the CDR3 is TGCGCCAGCAGCCAGTATAGCAATCAGCCCCAGCATTTT.

The chain links TRBV4-3 to TRBJ2-2; TRBD1 aligns across 8 bases. The CDR3 contains 15 residues. The V and J ends lost 4 bases and 3 bases, in that order; junction bases with no gene match: 4. CDR1 is LGHNA and CDR2 is YSLEER in the germline V gene. The CDR3 loop reads CASSLETGDTGELFF. The CDR3 DNA reads as TGCGCCAGCAGCCTGGAGACAGGGGACACCGGGGAGCTGTTTTTT.

The chain couples TRBV28 to TRBJ2-1; a weak D match, TRBD1 (5 bases). The V gene lost 3 bases and the J gene lost 2 bases, with 8 bases spanning the gap. CDR1 MDHEN and CDR2 SYDVKM come from the germline V gene. The CDR3 length is 14 residues. The CDR3 nucleotides are TGTGCCAGCAGTTTTGGACAAGCCTACAATGAGCAGTTCTTC. Translated, it gives CASSFGQAYNEQFF.

The DNA of the CDR3 is TGTGCCAGCAGTACGGGACTAGCTTCTGGGGCCAACGTCCTGACTTTC. It encodes CASSTGLASGANVLTF. This sequence joins TRBV2 and TRBJ2-6, with 9 bases matching TRBD2. The CDR3 is 16 residues long. The trim removed 5 bases at V and 1 base at J, leaving 3 bases unmatched. Germline CDR1 and CDR2: SNHLY and FYNNEI.

This chain connects TRBV5-4 to TRBJ2-2, with TRBD2 matching over 9 bases. The CDR3 has 16 amino acids. Germline trimming cut 0 bases from V and 1 base from J; bases unmatched to any gene: 1. Germline V gives CDR1 SGHNT, CDR2 YYREEE (reference sequence). CDR3 residues: CASSLGGRGNTGELFF. CDR3 DNA: TGTGCCAGCAGCTTGGGCGGGAGGGGGAACACCGGGGAGCTGTTTTTT.

This chain links TRBV4-3 with TRBJ1-1; TRBD1 matches at 7 bases. The CDR3 runs 15 residues. Germline loops: CDR1 LGHNA, CDR2 YSLEER. Trimming removed 1 base from V and 4 bases from J; junction bases left unmatched: 6. This CDR3 is CASSQGGQWSTEAFF. CDR3 sequence (DNA): TGCGCCAGCAGCCAAGGGGGACAGTGGTCCACTGAAGCTTTCTTT.

The chain uses TRBV6-5 and TRBJ1-2, with 9 bases aligning to TRBD1. Per the germline V gene, CDR1 is MNHEY and CDR2 is SVGAGI. This CDR3 is 14 amino acids long. V gave up 6 bases and J gave up 4 bases; unmatched junction bases: 6. CDR3 coding DNA: TGTGCCAGCAGAAAACAGGGGGCGGTCTATGGCTACACCTTC. As protein: CASRKQGAVYGYTF.

The gene calls are TRBV28 and TRBJ2-7; weak D call: TRBD1 (5 bases). Trimming removed 2 bases at V and 3 bases at J, with 11 bases between. From germline, CDR1 is MDHEN and CDR2 SYDVKM. The CDR3 spans 14 residues. The CDR3 loop is CASSLQTVIYEQYF. The CDR3 DNA is TGTGCCAGCAGTTTACAGACAGTTATCTACGAGCAGTACTTC.

The CDR3 DNA follows: TGCGCCAGCACAGGTAGCGGGAGGAAGAAGTCCTACAATGAGCAGTTCTTC. It codes for CASTGSGRKKSYNEQFF. V gene TRBV5-1 combines with J gene TRBJ2-1; 10 positions agree with TRBD2. Germline loops: CDR1 SGHRS, CDR2 YFSETQ. V dropped 6 bases and J dropped 1; count of bases not matched to a gene: 10. The CDR3 covers 17 residues.

This rearrangement joins TRBV6-5 to TRBJ2-5; 7 nucleotides match TRBD2. Germline lookup yields CDR1 MNHEY and CDR2 SVGAGI. V gave up 5 bases and J gave up 4 bases; unmatched junction bases: 7. The CDR3 covers 14 residues. CDR3 region: CASSDSGGRETQYF. Here the CDR3 DNA reads TGTGCCAGCAGTGATAGTGGCGGGAGAGAGACCCAGTACTTC.

With respect to this clone: Compared with germline, one end of the junction differs, possibly owing to a read error. The V and J genes are TRBV6-1 and TRBJ2-2, with 7 bases that match TRBD2. CDR1 is MNHNS and CDR2 is SASEGT in the germline V gene. This CDR3 region has 15 residues. CDR3 amino acids: CASKTGRVGTGELFF. As DNA, the CDR3 is TGTGCGAGCAAAACGGGGAGGGTTGGAACCGGGGAGCTGTTTTTT.

The chain links TRBV18 to TRBJ2-7, with 10 bases lining up with TRBD2. CDR3 length: 17 amino acids. The V gene's germline CDR1 is KGHSH and CDR2 LQKENI. V shed 1 base and J 2 bases; nucleotides not matched to a gene: 8. The DNA for the CDR3 is TGTGCCAGCTCACCACGGGCTAGCGGGAGTATCACCTACGAGCAGTACTTC. This codes for CASSPRASGSITYEQYF.

In this sample, this clone turned up a few times. The CDR3 DNA reads TGCAGCGTCCCGGGACAGGGAGGCGGGGATGGCTACACCTTC. Translated, it gives CSVPGQGGGDGYTF. This chain links TRBV29-1 with TRBJ1-2, with TRBD1 matching over 9 bases. V shed 6 bases and J 6 bases; nucleotides not matched to a gene: 11. CDR3 length: 14 residues. Germline V gene lookup returns CDR1 SQVTM and CDR2 ANQGSEA.

The chain couples TRBV2 to TRBJ2-7, with 10 bases aligning to TRBD2. The CDR3 runs to 15 residues. CDR1 is SNHLY and CDR2 is FYNNEI in the germline V gene. V lost 7 bases, J lost 0 bases, and 6 bases stayed unmatched. The CDR3 DNA reads as TGTGCCAGCACCAAACTAGCGGGAAGCTCCTACGAGCAGTACTTC. The encoded protein is CASTKLAGSSYEQYF.

The rearrangement links TRBV7-2 to TRBJ1-1; 8 bases fit TRBD1. Germline V gene data show CDR1 as SGHTA and CDR2 as FQGNSA. Trimming removed 3 bases from V and 6 bases from J; junction bases left unmatched: 3. The CDR3 is made up of 13 amino acids. CDR3 coding DNA: TGTGCCAGCAGCTTTGACAGGGGTGCTGAAGCTTTCTTT. Its translation: CASSFDRGAEAFF.

This chain links TRBV19 with TRBJ2-7; TRBD2 might be the D (6 bases). CDR3 length: 15 amino acids. Trimming stripped 1 base from V and 2 bases from J, with 12 bases between. CDR1 is LNHDA and CDR2 is SQIVND in the germline V gene (reference sequence). The CDR3 spells CASSIVLGGTYEQYF. The CDR3 DNA reads as TGTGCCAGTAGTATAGTATTGGGGGGAACCTACGAGCAGTACTTC.

The gene calls are TRBV4-3 and TRBJ1-1; D is uncertain. The CDR3 sequence is 13 residues long. V lost 4 bases and J lost 1, with 7 bases in between. Per germline, CDR1 LGHNA and CDR2 YSLEER. DNA of the CDR3: TGCGCCAGCAGCCCAACGGGGAACACTGAAGCTTTCTTT. Its translation: CASSPTGNTEAFF.

The CDR3, as DNA: TGTGCCAGCAGTTACACCCCGGTGAACACTGAAGCTTTCTTT. Translated: CASSYTPVNTEAFF. J is TRBJ1-1 and V is TRBV6-5; no clear D. This CDR3 region has 14 residues. V was clipped by 2 bases and J by 0 bases, with 7 bases between them. Germline loops: CDR1 MNHEY, CDR2 SVGAGI.

J is TRBJ2-1 and V is TRBV7-2; 16 nucleotides line up with TRBD2. The CDR3 spans 15 residues. V dropped 0 bases and J dropped 15; count of bases not matched to a gene: 5. Germline V gene data show CDR1 as SGHTA and CDR2 as FQGNSA. CDR3 region: CASSLASGTSGRGFF. The CDR3 coding sequence is TGTGCCAGCAGCTTAGCTAGCGGGACTAGCGGGAGGGGGTTCTTC.

CDR3 nucleotide sequence: TGTGCCTGGAGCCTGAGCAGGGAGACCCAGTACTTC. Its protein is CAWSLSRETQYF. This chain links TRBV30 with TRBJ2-5, with D unresolved. V shed 3 bases and J shed 5 bases, with 10 bases lying between them. The V gene's germline CDR1 is GTSNPN and CDR2 SVGIG (reference sequence). The CDR3 totals 12 residues.

The rearrangement links TRBV11-1 to TRBJ2-3, with 9 nucleotides matching TRBD2. This CDR3 contains 13 residues. The germline V gene encodes CDR1 SGHAT and CDR2 FQDESV (reference sequence). V lost 11 bases to trimming and J lost 3 bases; unmatched junction nucleotides: 6. CDR3 amino acids: CAAGGRGTDTQYF. CDR3 bases: TGTGCCGCGGGAGGGCGTGGGACAGATACGCAGTATTTT. The full variable domain, rest sourced from reference TRBV11-1 and TRBJ2-3, is EAEVAQSPRYKITEKSQAVAFWCDPISGHATLYWYRQILGQGPELLVQFQDESVVDDSQLPKDRFSAERLKGVDSTLKIQPAELGDSAMYLCAAGGRGTDTQYFGPGTRLTVL.